Here is one TCR beta chain with its context. What antigen it recognizes has not been identified. One base away there is no much larger clone; base qualities are not given. Sample time point, as interpreted from the label and publication: after dendritic cell vaccination, including at tumor progression/relapse. Patients were selected on the basis of adequate residual fresh-frozen tumor tissue and more than two years of available survival data. Although molecular status otherwise differed among the glioblastoma patients, no patient had an isocitrate dehydrogenase mutation. PBMC were collected before vaccination, two weeks after the third vaccination, and at tumor progression if tumor progression occurred. The Qiagen DNeasy Blood extraction Kit was used for extraction of genomic DNA. The germline V gene specifies SGHRS as CDR1 and YFSETQ as CDR2. The V end loses 5 bases and the J end loses 9 bases, and a stretch of 18 bases separates them. The CDR3 covers 13 residues, taking in both the cysteine and the phenylalanine. This entry keeps only the CDR3 DNA: 39 bases, framed from base 1.

TCRB CDR3 regions were amplified from roughly 1.8 ug genomic DNA, or all available DNA if less, using the immunoSEQ assay. The multiplex PCR relied on 60 forward primers for TCR V beta segments and 13 reverse primers for J beta segments. To estimate the number of reads per starting template, synthetic control templates were added to each sample at limiting dilution. Reads of 87 bp were generated by sequencing on the Illumina HiSeq System. The original pipeline was this. To remove PCR and sequencing errors, closely related sequences were merged with a nearest neighbor algorithm. TCR overlap was measured as the percentage of unique tumor TCR beta sequences that were also present in the peripheral blood of the same patient. The immuneACCESS repertoire file appears here via TCRdb, limited to in-frame rearrangements. These files lack a portion of the clones; in checked studies, under half of the deficit traces to unresolved V genes, and the cause of the others is not known. V and J calls plus clone size are reproduced from that table; the DNA served to infer D and trimming. The table for this sample lists about 94,000 clones; approximately 80% of them were counted only once. The ten largest clones represent around 5.4% of the sample.

This entry is derived from a study of glioma-infiltrating T cells after dendritic cell vaccination (dated by TCRdb to 2016 to 2017). With regard to the full study: Of the approximately 15 glioblastoma patients in the cohort, all drawn from Phase I and II dendritic cell vaccination trials, 9 were newly diagnosed and 6 had recurrent disease. Each patient was given three intradermal dendritic cell vaccine injections, spaced two weeks apart, in the arm below the axilla. Survival after dendritic cell vaccination was correlated with TCR sequencing metrics, such as TIL content and the overlap between tumor and blood repertoires. Between about 2003 and 2012, patients were given autologous tumor lysate-pulsed dendritic cell vaccination. In glioblastoma patients vaccinated with dendritic cells, deep sequencing of TCR beta CDR3 regions served to measure tumor-infiltrating lymphocyte content and to compare repertoires between tumor and blood. The vaccine consisted of monocyte-derived dendritic cells cultured less than 9 days with IL-4 and GM-CSF, then pulsed overnight with autologous tumor lysate.

Results the study describes overall, beyond this receptor: After dendritic cell vaccination, a higher estimated pretreatment TIL content predicted longer time to progression and overall survival. TCR clonality showed no direct relationship with survival, which suggests that a diverse polyclonal response may matter. The cohort was small and heterogeneous, only a few patients had full blood and tumor sets, and even fewer had initial-recurrent tumor pairs. The three-group TCR overlap response model was characterized as speculative, and prospective validation of the model was stated to be required.

The clonotype was recovered from a human donor with glioblastoma. The sequence links TRBV5-1 to TRBJ2-7, and the D gene may be TRBD1, 5 bases matching. Sequenced material: blood, taken after dendritic cell vaccination. The sequenced DNA: TGCGCCAGCAGTGAGGCAGGGATTTGGGCGCAGTACTTC. This codes for CASSEAGIWAQYF.